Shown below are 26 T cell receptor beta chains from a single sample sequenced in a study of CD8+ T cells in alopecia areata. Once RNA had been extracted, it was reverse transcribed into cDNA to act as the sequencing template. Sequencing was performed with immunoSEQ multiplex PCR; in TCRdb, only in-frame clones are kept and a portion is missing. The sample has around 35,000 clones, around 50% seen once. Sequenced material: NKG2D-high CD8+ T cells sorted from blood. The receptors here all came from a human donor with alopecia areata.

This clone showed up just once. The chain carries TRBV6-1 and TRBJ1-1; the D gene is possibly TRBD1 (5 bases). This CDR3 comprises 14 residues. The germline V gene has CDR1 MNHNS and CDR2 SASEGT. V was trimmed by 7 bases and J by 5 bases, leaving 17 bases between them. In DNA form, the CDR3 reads TGTGCCAGCAAGGGGTCGGAAGATCGAACTGAAGCTTTCTTT. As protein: CASKGSEDRTEAFF.

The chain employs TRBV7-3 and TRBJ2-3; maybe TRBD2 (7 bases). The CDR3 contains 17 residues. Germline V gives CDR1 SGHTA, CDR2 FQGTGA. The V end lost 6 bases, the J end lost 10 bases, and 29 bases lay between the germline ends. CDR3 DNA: TGTGCCAGCAGTTACCCTCCCGTTCTGGGGGGGGCCGCGTCGCAGTATTTT. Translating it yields CASSYPPVLGGAASQYF.

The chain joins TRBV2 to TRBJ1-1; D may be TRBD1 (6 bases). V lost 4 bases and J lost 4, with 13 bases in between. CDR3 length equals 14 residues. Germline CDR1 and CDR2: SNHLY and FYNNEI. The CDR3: CASSGGRGSTEAFF. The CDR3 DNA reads TGTGCCAGCAGTGGGGGCAGGGGATCCACTGAAGCTTTCTTT.

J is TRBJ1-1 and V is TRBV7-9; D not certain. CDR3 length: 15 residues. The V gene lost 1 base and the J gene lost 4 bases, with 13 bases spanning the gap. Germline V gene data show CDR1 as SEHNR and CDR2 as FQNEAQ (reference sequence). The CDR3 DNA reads TGTGCCAGCAGCTTAGTTCACCCCCCGGGCACTGAAGCTTTCTTT. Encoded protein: CASSLVHPPGTEAFF.

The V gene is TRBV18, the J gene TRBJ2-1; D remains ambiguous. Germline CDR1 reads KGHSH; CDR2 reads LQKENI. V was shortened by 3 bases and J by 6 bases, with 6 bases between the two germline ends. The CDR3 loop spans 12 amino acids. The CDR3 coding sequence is TGTGCCAGCTCACCGCCCCTCAATGAGCAGTTCTTC. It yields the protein CASSPPLNEQFF.

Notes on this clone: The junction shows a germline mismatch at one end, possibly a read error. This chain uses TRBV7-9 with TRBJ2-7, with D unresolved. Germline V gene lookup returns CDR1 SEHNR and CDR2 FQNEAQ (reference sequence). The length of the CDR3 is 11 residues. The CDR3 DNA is TGTGCCAGCAGCGCAGCTTACGAGCGGTACTTC. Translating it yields CASSAAYERYF.

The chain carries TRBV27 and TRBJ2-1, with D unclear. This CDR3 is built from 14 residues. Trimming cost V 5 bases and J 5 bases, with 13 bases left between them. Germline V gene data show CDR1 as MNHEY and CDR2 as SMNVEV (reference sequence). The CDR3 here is CASSEASPHNEQFF. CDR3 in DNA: TGTGCCAGCAGTGAGGCTAGTCCCCACAATGAGCAGTTCTTC.

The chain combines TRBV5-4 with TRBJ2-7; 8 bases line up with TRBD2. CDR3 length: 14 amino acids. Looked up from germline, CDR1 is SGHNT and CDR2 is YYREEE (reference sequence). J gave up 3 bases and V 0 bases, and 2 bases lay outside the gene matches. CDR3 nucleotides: TGTGCCAGCAGCTTGGGTCGGGGGGGCTACGAGCAGTACTTC. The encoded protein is CASSLGRGGYEQYF.

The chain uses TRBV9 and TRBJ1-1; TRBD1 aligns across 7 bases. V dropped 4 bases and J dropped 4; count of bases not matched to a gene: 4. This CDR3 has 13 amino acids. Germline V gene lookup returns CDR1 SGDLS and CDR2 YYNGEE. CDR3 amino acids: CASSPSGGTEAFF. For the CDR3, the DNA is TGTGCCAGCAGCCCCTCAGGGGGCACTGAAGCTTTCTTT.

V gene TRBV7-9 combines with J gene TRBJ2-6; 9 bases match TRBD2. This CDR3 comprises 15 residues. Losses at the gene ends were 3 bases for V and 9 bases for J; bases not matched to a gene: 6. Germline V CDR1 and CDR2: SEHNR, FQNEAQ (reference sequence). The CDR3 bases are TGTGCCAGCAGCTTGCGGGGGGGACACTTCAACGTCCTGACTTTC. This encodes CASSLRGGHFNVLTF.

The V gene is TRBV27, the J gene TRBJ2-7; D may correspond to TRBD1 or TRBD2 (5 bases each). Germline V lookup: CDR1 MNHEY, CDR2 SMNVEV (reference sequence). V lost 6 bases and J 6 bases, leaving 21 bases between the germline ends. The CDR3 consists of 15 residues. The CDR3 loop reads CASSERGAGSFEQYF. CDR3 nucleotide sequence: TGTGCCAGCAGCGAACGAGGGGCAGGGAGTTTCGAGCAGTACTTC.

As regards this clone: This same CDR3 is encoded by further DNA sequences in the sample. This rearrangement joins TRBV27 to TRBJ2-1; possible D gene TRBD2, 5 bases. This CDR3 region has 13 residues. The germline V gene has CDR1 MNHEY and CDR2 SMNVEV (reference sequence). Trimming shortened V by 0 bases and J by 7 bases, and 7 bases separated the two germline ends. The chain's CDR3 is CASSLSTGNEQFF. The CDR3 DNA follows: TGTGCCAGCAGTTTATCGACGGGGAATGAGCAGTTCTTC.

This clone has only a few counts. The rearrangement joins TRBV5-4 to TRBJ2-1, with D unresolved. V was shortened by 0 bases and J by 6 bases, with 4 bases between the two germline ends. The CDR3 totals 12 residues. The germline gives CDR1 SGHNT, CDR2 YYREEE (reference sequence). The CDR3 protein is CASSLAGNEQFF. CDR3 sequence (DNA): TGTGCCAGCAGCTTGGCGGGCAATGAGCAGTTCTTC.

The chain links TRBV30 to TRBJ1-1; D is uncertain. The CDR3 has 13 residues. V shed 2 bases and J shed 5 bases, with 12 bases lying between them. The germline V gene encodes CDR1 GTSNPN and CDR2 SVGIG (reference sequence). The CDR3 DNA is TGTGCCTGGAGTTTGGGCATGGGGACTGAAGCTTTCTTT. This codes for CAWSLGMGTEAFF.

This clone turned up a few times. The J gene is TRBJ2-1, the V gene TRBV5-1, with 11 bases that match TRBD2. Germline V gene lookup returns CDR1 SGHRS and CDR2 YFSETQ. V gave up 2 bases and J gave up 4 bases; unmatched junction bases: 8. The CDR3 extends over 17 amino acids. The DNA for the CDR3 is TGCGCCAGCAGCTTCCCTATAGCGGGAGGGCCTTACAATGAGCAGTTCTTC. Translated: CASSFPIAGGPYNEQFF.

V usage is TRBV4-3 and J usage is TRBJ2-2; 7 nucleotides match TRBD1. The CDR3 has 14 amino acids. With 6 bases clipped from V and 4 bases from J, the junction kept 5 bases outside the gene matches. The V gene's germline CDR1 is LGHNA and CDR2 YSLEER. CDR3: CASRTGSATGELFF. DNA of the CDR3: TGCGCCAGCAGGACAGGGTCGGCCACCGGGGAGCTGTTTTTT.

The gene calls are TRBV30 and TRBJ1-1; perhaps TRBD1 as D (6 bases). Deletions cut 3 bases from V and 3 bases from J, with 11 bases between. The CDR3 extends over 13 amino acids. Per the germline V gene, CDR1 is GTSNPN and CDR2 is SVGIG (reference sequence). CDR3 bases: TGTGCCTGGAGCCTAGGGGGGTACACTGAAGCTTTCTTT. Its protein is CAWSLGGYTEAFF.

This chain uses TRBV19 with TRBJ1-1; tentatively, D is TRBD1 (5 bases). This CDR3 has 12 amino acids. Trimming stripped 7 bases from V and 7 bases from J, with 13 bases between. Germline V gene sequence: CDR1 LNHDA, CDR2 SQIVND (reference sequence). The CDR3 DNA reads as TGTGCCAGTACCCCGGGACGCCTTGAAGCTTTCTTT. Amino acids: CASTPGRLEAFF.

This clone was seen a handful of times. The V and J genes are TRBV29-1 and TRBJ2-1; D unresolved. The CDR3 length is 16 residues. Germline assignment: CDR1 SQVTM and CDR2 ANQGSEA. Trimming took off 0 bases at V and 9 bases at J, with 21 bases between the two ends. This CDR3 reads CSVEDSQSVVGSEQFF. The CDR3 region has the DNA TGCAGCGTTGAAGATTCCCAGAGTGTAGTGGGATCTGAGCAGTTCTTC.

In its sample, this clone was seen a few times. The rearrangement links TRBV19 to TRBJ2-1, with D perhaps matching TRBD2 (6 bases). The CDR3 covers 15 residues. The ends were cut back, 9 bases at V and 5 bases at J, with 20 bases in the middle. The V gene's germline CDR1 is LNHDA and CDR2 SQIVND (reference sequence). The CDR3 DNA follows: TGTGCCAGCCACCCACAGGAGGGCGACGACAATGAGCAGTTCTTC. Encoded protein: CASHPQEGDDNEQFF.

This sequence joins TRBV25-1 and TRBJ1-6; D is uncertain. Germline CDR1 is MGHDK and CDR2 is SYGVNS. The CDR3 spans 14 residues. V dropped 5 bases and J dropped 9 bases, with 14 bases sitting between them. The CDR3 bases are TGTGCCAGCAGTAGACCGGCTCCGGGTTCACCCCTCCACTTT. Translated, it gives CASSRPAPGSPLHF.

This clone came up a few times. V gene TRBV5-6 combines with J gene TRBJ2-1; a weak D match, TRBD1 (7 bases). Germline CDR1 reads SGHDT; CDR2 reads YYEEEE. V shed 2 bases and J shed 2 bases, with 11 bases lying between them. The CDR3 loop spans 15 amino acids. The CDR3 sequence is CASSLQGRPYNEQFF. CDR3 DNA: TGTGCCAGCAGCTTACAGGGGAGGCCCTACAATGAGCAGTTCTTC.

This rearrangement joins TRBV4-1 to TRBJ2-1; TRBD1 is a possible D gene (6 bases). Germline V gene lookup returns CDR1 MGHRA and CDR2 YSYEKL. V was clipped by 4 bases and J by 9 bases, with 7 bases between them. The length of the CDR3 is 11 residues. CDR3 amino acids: CASSRGGEQFF. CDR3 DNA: TGCGCCAGCAGCCGAGGGGGTGAGCAGTTCTTC.

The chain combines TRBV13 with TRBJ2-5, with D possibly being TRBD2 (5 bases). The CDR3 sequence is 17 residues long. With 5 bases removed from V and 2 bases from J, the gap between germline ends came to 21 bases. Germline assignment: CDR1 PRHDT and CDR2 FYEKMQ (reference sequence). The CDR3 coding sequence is TGTGCCAGCAGCCCCTTCGGAAGGAGTGGCGGGCAAGAGACCCAGTACTTC. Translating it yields CASSPFGRSGGQETQYF.

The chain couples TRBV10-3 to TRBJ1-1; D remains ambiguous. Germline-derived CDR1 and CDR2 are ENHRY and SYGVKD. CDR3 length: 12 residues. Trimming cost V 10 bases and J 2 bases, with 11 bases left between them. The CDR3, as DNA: TGTGCCAGCAAGGGCGCCAACACTGAAGCTTTCTTT. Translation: CASKGANTEAFF.

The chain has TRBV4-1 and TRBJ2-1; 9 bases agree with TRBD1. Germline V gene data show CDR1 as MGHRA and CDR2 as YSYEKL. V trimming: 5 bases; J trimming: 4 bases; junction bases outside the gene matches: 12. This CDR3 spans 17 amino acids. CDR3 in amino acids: CASSDPLTGGWYNEQFF. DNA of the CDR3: TGCGCCAGCAGCGACCCCCTTACAGGGGGCTGGTACAATGAGCAGTTCTTC.